This T cell receptor beta chain was retrieved from a study of response to subunit inactivated influenza vaccine. Study-wide findings and caveats: The authors put forward the suggestion that each seasonal influenza vaccination may bring in only a limited number of new T cells.

Each CDR3 protein gets one entry after TCRdb re-called the RT-PCR reads with MiXCR. Found here are 650,000 or so distinct CDR3 sequences, 14% of them singletons; the top ten hold 7.6%. Of note for this clonotype: Antigen specificity is unknown.

J was trimmed by 8 bases and V by 5 bases; bases with no gene match: 9. The CDR3 runs to 14 residues. In germline, CDR1 is MDHEN, CDR2 SYDVKM. This clonotype was obtained from a man between 45 and 60 years old who received an inactivated influenza vaccine. The chain combines TRBV28 with TRBJ2-1; 7 bases are shared with TRBD2. The sample was PBMCs from blood, taken 14 days before vaccination. CDR3 region: CASSLQGTTYEQFF. As DNA, the CDR3 is TGTGCCAGCAGTCTCCAAGGGACTACCTATGAGCAGTTCTTC.